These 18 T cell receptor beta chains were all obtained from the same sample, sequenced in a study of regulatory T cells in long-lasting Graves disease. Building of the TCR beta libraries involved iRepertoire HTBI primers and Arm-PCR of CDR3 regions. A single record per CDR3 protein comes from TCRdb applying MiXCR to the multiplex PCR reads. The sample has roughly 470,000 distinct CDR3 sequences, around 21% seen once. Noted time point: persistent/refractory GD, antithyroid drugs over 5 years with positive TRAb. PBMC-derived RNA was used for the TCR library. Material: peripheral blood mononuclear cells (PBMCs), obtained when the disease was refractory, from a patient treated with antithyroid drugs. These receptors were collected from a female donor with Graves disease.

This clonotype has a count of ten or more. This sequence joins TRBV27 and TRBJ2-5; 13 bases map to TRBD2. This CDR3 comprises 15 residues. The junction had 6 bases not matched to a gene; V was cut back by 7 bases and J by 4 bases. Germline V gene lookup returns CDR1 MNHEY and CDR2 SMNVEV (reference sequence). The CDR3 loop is CASTRTSGSGETQYF. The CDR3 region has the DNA TGTGCCAGCACCCGGACTAGCGGGAGTGGAGAGACCCAGTACTTC.

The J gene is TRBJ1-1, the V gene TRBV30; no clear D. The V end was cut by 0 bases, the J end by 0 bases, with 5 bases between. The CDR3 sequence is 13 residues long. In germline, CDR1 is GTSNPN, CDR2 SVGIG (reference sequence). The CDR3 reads CAWSVNMNTEAFF. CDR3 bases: TGTGCCTGGAGTGTAAACATGAACACTGAAGCTTTCTTT.

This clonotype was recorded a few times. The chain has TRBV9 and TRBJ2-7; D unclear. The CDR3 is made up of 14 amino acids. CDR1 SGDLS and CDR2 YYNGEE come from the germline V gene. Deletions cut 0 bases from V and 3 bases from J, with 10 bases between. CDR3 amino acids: CASSVAYGNYEQYF. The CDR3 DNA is TGTGCCAGCAGCGTAGCTTACGGTAACTACGAGCAGTACTTC.

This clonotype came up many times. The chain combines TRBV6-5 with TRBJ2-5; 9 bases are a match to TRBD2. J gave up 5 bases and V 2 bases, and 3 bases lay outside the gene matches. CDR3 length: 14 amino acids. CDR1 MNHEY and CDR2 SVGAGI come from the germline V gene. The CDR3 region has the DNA TGTGCCAGCAGTTACGGCGGGGGGGTGGAGACCCAGTACTTC. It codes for CASSYGGGVETQYF.

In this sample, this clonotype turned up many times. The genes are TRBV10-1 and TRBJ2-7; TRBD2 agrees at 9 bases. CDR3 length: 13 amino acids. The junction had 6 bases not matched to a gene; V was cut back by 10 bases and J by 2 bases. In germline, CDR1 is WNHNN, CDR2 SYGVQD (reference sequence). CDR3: CAKTSGTTYEQYF. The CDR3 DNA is TGCGCCAAGACTAGCGGAACGACCTACGAGCAGTACTTC.

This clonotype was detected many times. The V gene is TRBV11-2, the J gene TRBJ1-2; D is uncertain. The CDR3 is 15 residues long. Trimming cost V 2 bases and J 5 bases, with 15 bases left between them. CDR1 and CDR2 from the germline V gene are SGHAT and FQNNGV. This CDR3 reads CASSLLMADAYGYTF. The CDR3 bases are TGTGCCAGCAGCTTATTAATGGCAGACGCGTATGGCTACACCTTC.

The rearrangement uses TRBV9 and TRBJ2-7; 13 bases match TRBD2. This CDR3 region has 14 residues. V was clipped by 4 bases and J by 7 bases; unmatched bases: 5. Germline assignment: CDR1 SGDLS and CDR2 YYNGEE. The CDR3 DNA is TGTGCCAGCAGCCTGGGACTAGCGGGATGGGAGCAGTACTTC. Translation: CASSLGLAGWEQYF.

This chain's CDR3 is CSSRLADEQYF. The CDR3 region has the DNA TGCAGTTCGAGACTAGCGGACGAGCAGTACTTC. V and J are TRBV20-1 and TRBJ2-7, with 9 bases aligning to TRBD2. Trimming took 8 bases from V and 5 from J; bases not matched to a gene: 4. CDR1 is DFQATT and CDR2 is SNEGSKA in the germline V gene (reference sequence). The CDR3 sequence is 11 residues long.

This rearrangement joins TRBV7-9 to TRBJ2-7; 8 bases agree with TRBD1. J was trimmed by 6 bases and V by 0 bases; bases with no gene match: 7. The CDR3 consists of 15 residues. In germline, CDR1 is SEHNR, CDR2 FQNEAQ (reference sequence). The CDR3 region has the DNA TGTGCCAGCAGCTTAGCGGGGACAGGAACCCGCGAGCAGTACTTC. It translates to CASSLAGTGTREQYF. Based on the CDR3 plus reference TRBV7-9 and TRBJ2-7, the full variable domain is DTGVSQNPRHKITKRGQNVTFRCDPISEHNRLYWYRQTLGQGPEFLTYFQNEAQLEKSRLLSDRFSAERPKGSFSTLEIQRTEQGDSAMYLCASSLAGTGTREQYFGPGTRLTVT.

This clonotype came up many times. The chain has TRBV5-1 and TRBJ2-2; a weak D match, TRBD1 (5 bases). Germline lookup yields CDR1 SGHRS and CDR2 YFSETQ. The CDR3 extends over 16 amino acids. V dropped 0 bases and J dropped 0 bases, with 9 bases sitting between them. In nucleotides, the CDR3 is TGCGCCAGCAGCTTGGAGGCAGGGTCGAACACCGGGGAGCTGTTTTTT. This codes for CASSLEAGSNTGELFF.

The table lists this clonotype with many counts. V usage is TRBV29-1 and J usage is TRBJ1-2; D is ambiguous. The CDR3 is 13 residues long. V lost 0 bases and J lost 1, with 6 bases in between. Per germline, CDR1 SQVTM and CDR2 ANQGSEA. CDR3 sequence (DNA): TGCAGCGTTGAAGATTTGGATAACTATGGCTACACCTTC. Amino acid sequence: CSVEDLDNYGYTF.

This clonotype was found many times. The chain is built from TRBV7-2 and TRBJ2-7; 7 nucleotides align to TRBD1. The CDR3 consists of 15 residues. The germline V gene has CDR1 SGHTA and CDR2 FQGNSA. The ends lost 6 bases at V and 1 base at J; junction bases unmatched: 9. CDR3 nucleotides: TGTGCCAGCAGGTTACGGGACAGCGTTTCCTACGAGCAGTACTTC. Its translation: CASRLRDSVSYEQYF.

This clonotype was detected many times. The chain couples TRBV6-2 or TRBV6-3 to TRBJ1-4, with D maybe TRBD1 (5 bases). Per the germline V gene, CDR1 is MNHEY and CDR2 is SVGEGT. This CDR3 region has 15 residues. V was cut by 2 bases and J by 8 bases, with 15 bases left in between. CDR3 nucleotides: TGTGCCAGCAGTTACGGTCGGCAGGGAGGGGAAAAACTGTTTTTT. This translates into CASSYGRQGGEKLFF.

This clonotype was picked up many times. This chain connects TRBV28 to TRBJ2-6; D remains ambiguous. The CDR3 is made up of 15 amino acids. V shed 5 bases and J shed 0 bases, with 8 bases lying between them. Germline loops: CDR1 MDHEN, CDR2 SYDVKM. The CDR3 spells CASSRVGSGANVLTF. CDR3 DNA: TGTGCCAGCAGTCGGGTCGGCTCTGGGGCCAACGTCCTGACTTTC.

CDR3 protein: CSVDPFTLQGANYGYTF. The CDR3 DNA reads TGCAGCGTTGATCCCTTCACTTTACAGGGGGCTAACTATGGCTACACCTTC. V usage is TRBV29-1 and J usage is TRBJ1-2, with TRBD1 identical over 8 bases. The V gene's germline CDR1 is SQVTM and CDR2 ANQGSEA. Germline trimming cut 3 bases from V and 0 bases from J; bases unmatched to any gene: 12. The CDR3 totals 17 residues.

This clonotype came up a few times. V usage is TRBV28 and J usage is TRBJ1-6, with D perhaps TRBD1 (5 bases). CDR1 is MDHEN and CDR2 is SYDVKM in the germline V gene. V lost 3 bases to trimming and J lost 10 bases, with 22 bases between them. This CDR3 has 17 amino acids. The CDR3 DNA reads TGTGCCAGCAGTTTCCCGAAAATGGGGGACGCTAACTCACCCCTCCACTTT. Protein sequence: CASSFPKMGDANSPLHF.

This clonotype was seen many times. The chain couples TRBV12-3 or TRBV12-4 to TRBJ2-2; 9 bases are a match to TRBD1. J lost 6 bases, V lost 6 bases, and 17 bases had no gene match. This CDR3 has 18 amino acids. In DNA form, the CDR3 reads TGTGCCAGCAGCCTGTCGAGACAGGGGGAAAGAAGGGCCGGGGAGCTGTTTTTT. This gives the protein CASSLSRQGERRAGELFF.

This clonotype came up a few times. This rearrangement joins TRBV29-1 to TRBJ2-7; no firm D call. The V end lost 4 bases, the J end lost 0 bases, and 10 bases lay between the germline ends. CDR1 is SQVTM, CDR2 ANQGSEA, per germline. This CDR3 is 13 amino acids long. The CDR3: CSVVWVPSYEQYF. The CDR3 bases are TGCAGCGTTGTGTGGGTCCCCTCCTACGAGCAGTACTTC.